The rows below give T cell receptor beta chains drawn from one sample of a study of blood T cell repertoires in COVID-19. Libraries were prepared by immunoSEQ multiplex PCR; TCRdb keeps only in-frame clonotypes and omits some of them. The repertoire holds roughly 13,000 clones, 87% seen once, with 17% in the top ten. Material for sequencing was peripheral blood. All receptors derive from a human donor with active COVID-19. The donor label of this sample is uncertain. Each CDR3 is given with its conserved first and last residue. The D gene is left open where the match is weak. A clone size is listed for some rows: how often the clone was seen (once, few, many), or a class if it is expanded.

j_call	d_call	clone_size	cdr3_length	v_call	cdr3_nt	cdr3_aa
TRBJ2-2	NA	NA	15	TRBV6-1	TGTGCCAGCAAAAGCCAGGCGGGACTCACCGGGGAGCTGTTTTTT	CASKSQAGLTGELFF
TRBJ2-7	NA	few	15	TRBV27	TGTGCCCGCCTTCCTACAGGGTTAAATTACTACGAGCAGTACTTC	CARLPTGLNYYEQYF
TRBJ2-7	TRBD2	NA	14	TRBV4-3	TGCGCCAGCAGCCAAGACCGGGGGGGCTACGAGCAGTACTTC	CASSQDRGGYEQYF
TRBJ2-7	TRBD2	NA	13	TRBV29-1	TGCAGCGTAGGGCGGGAGCCGTCCTACGAGCAGTACTTC	CSVGREPSYEQYF
TRBJ2-7	NA	NA	14	TRBV9	TGTGCCAGCAGCGGGGGCTCCCGACGCCACGAGCAGTACTTC	CASSGGSRRHEQYF
TRBJ2-1	TRBD2	NA	15	TRBV6-4	TGTGCCAGCAGCCCCTTTAGCGGGGGGGCGCATGAGCAGTTCTTC	CASSPFSGGAHEQFF
TRBJ2-3	NA	NA	11	TRBV12-3/TRBV12-4	TGTGCCAGCAAATTATCAGATACGCAGTATTTT	CASKLSDTQYF
TRBJ2-2	NA	NA	15	TRBV3-1/TRBV3-2	TGTGCCAGCAGCCATAAGGGGCTCAACACCGGGGAGCTGTTTTTT	CASSHKGLNTGELFF
TRBJ1-6	TRBD1	NA	14	TRBV28	TGTGCCAGCAGTGACAGGGTCTATAATTCACCCCTCCACTTT	CASSDRVYNSPLHF
TRBJ2-1	TRBD2	NA	16	TRBV5-4	TGTGCCAGCAGCTCACGGACTAGCGGGGGCACGGATGAGCAGTTCTTC	CASSSRTSGGTDEQFF
TRBJ2-1	TRBD2	NA	16	TRBV7-6	TGTGCCAGCACCCCACTAAGCGGGAGGGCCTACAATGAGCAGTTCTTC	CASTPLSGRAYNEQFF
TRBJ1-5	TRBD1	NA	13	TRBV28	TGTGCCAGCAGCCAACAGGGGGTAAGGCCCCAGCATTTT	CASSQQGVRPQHF
TRBJ2-7	TRBD1	NA	16	TRBV9	TGTGCCAGCAGCACTCTAGGACAGGGGGCGATTTACGAGCAGTACTTC	CASSTLGQGAIYEQYF
TRBJ2-1	TRBD1	NA	16	TRBV24-1	TGTGCCACCAGTTTGACAGGGAGTGGCTCCTACAATGAGCAGTTCTTC	CATSLTGSGSYNEQFF
TRBJ2-3	NA	NA	14	TRBV29-1	TGCAGCGTTGAAGATCGAGGGGGGGCCGATACGCAGTATTTT	CSVEDRGGADTQYF
TRBJ1-2	NA	NA	15	TRBV13	TGTGCCAGCAGCTACCGTGGCGGTTCGGGCTATGGCTACACCTTC	CASSYRGGSGYGYTF
TRBJ2-5	NA	few	14	TRBV2	TGTGCCAGCAGCCTACAGAGTTACCAAGAGACCCAGTACTTC	CASSLQSYQETQYF
TRBJ2-1	NA	once	11	TRBV6-5	TGTGCCAGCAGTTCCCTCAATGAGCAGTTCTTC	CASSSLNEQFF
TRBJ2-7	NA	NA	12	TRBV11-3	TGTGCCAGCAGGGACAGCTCCTACGAGCAGTACTTC	CASRDSSYEQYF
TRBJ1-4	NA	NA	11	TRBV2	TGTGCCAGCAGTCGGAATGAAAAACTGTTTTTT	CASSRNEKLFF
TRBJ1-4	NA	NA	13	TRBV2	TGTGCCAGCAGTGACAGATCTAATGAAAAACTGTTTTTT	CASSDRSNEKLFF
TRBJ2-2	TRBD1	NA	17	TRBV4-3	TGCGCCAGCAGCCAAGATTGGGACAGGGCTCATTACGGGGAGCTGTTTTTT	CASSQDWDRAHYGELFF
TRBJ2-1	NA	NA	13	TRBV28	TGTGCCAGCAGTTTATACAGGAGGGATGAGCAGTTCTTC	CASSLYRRDEQFF
TRBJ2-7	TRBD2	NA	18	TRBV7-6	TGTGCCAGCAGCTTAGTCGCTCCTTCCGCGGGGGTGCTCGGGGAGCAGTACTTC	CASSLVAPSAGVLGEQYF
TRBJ2-2	NA	NA	15	TRBV30	TGTGCCTGGAGGGTGAGGCAGCTGGGCACCGGGGAGCTGTTTTTT	CAWRVRQLGTGELFF
TRBJ2-7	TRBD2	NA	14	TRBV7-8	TGTGCCAGCAGCTGGAGCGGGGGTATCTACGAGCAGTACTTC	CASSWSGGIYEQYF
TRBJ2-2	TRBD2	NA	20	TRBV7-6	TGTGCCAGCATCTCGGGGGGCAGCGGGAGGACCCCGGGAGGTACCGGGGAGCTGTTTTTT	CASISGGSGRTPGGTGELFF
TRBJ1-2	NA	NA	14	TRBV4-1	TGCGCCAGCAGCCAAGATAAAGGGGGATATGGCTACACCTTC	CASSQDKGGYGYTF
TRBJ2-2	NA	once	15	TRBV15	TGTGCCACCAGCAGAGATCGGACTAACACCGGGGAGCTGTTTTTT	CATSRDRTNTGELFF
TRBJ1-2	NA	once	14	TRBV2	TGTGCCAGCAGTCCACAGGGAGTTAACTATGGCTACACCTTC	CASSPQGVNYGYTF
TRBJ2-1	NA	NA	14	TRBV27	TGTGCCAGTTCGGGATTAAGCTCCTACAATGAGCAGTTCTTC	CASSGLSSYNEQFF
TRBJ2-1	NA	NA	17	TRBV5-8	TGTGCCAGCAGCTTGTTTTTACCGGGAGAGATCTACAATGAGCAGTTCTTC	CASSLFLPGEIYNEQFF
TRBJ1-4	TRBD1	NA	14	TRBV2	TGTGCCAGCAGTGAGTGGCAGGGGGTGGAAAAACTGTTTTTT	CASSEWQGVEKLFF
TRBJ2-1	TRBD2	NA	16	TRBV7-8	TGTGCCAGCAGCCGGACTAGCGGGAGCTCCTACAATGAGCAGTTCTTC	CASSRTSGSSYNEQFF
TRBJ2-1	TRBD1	once	15	TRBV11-3	TGTGCCAGCAGCTACCGACAGGGGGCGTGGAATGAGCAGTTCTTC	CASSYRQGAWNEQFF
TRBJ2-7	TRBD1	NA	12	TRBV29-1	TGCAGCGTTGAAAAGGGGGCGGACGAGCAGTACTTC	CSVEKGADEQYF
TRBJ2-1	TRBD2	NA	14	TRBV27	TGTGCCAGCAGTTTAGTTCGGGGGGGCAATGAGCAGTTCTTC	CASSLVRGGNEQFF
TRBJ2-7	TRBD1	NA	16	TRBV27	TGTGCCAGCAGATTGACGCCGACAGGGGACCAATACGAGCAGTACTTC	CASRLTPTGDQYEQYF
TRBJ2-1	TRBD2	NA	17	TRBV3-1/TRBV3-2	TGTGCCAGCAGCCAAGAGCCTTCTAGCGGATCCTACAATGAGCAGTTCTTC	CASSQEPSSGSYNEQFF
TRBJ2-7	TRBD1	few	14	TRBV7-2	TGTGCCAGCAGCTGGGAAAGGACAGGGAACGAGCAGTACTTC	CASSWERTGNEQYF
TRBJ2-2	NA	NA	15	TRBV5-8	TGTGCCAGCAGCTTGGCAGTAAAGAACACCGGGGAGCTGTTTTTT	CASSLAVKNTGELFF
TRBJ2-3	NA	NA	12	TRBV5-1	TGCGCCAGCAGCGCACTAGTAGATACGCAGTATTTT	CASSALVDTQYF
TRBJ1-2	NA	NA	12	TRBV12-3/TRBV12-4	TGTGCCAGCAGCCCGCGGGGTAGTGGCTACACCTTC	CASSPRGSGYTF
TRBJ1-1	NA	NA	16	TRBV4-1	TGCGCCAGCGGACTATCACCGGCCCTCGCTGGGGCTGAAGCTTTCTTT	CASGLSPALAGAEAFF
TRBJ2-7	NA	NA	13	TRBV27	TGTGCCAGCAGGGACACTAATTGGGACGAGCAGTACTTC	CASRDTNWDEQYF
TRBJ1-6	TRBD1	once	15	TRBV5-4	TGTGCCAGCAGCAGGGACAGGGGGCTGTATTCACCCCTCCACTTT	CASSRDRGLYSPLHF
TRBJ2-2	NA	NA	16	TRBV7-2	TGTGCCAGCAGCCCCCAGGGCGTTTCGAACACCGGGGAGCTGTTTTTT	CASSPQGVSNTGELFF
TRBJ2-1	NA	NA	13	TRBV7-2	TGTGCCAGCAGCCCCGCGGCTCGAGGAGAGCAGTTCTTC	CASSPAARGEQFF
TRBJ2-7	TRBD2	NA	15	TRBV28	TGTGCCAGCAGCCCTCCCGGTAGCGGGAGATACGAGCAGTACTTC	CASSPPGSGRYEQYF
TRBJ2-1	NA	NA	9	TRBV7-9	TGTGCCAGCAGCCCAAAACAGTTCTTC	CASSPKQFF
TRBJ2-3	TRBD2	NA	17	TRBV10-1	TGCGCCAGCAGGTCGCGTAGACTAGCGGGGGTTGGAGATACGCAGTATTTT	CASRSRRLAGVGDTQYF
TRBJ2-2	NA	NA	15	TRBV9	TGTGCCAGCAGCGTAGCGGAGGGATCCACCGGGGAGCTGTTTTTT	CASSVAEGSTGELFF
TRBJ2-5	TRBD2	NA	17	TRBV4-1	TGCGCCAGCAGCCAAGAGGCCTGGGGACTAGCGAGAGAGACCCAGTACTTC	CASSQEAWGLARETQYF
TRBJ2-3	NA	NA	16	TRBV7-2	TGTGCCAGCAGCTCCAGGTGGGCAGGGGTGGTTGATACGCAGTATTTT	CASSSRWAGVVDTQYF
TRBJ1-2	NA	NA	14	TRBV7-9	TGTGCCAGCAGCGCAGGAACCCCCGACTATGGCTACACCTTC	CASSAGTPDYGYTF
TRBJ2-2	TRBD1	NA	15	TRBV7-8	TGTGCCAGCAGCGGGCAGGGGGTGCCCACCGGGGAGCTGTTTTTT	CASSGQGVPTGELFF
TRBJ2-7	NA	NA	15	TRBV6-6	TGTGCCAGCAGTTTAACAGGGTTACTCGGCGACGAGCAGTACTTC	CASSLTGLLGDEQYF
TRBJ1-6	NA	NA	16	TRBV5-8	TGTGCCAGCAGCCCACGGGGGGGCGCCTATAATTCACCCCTCCACTTT	CASSPRGGAYNSPLHF
TRBJ2-7	NA	medium-sized	13	TRBV14	TGTGCCAGCAGCCAAGATCGGTCCTACGAGCAGTACTTC	CASSQDRSYEQYF
TRBJ2-2	NA	NA	12	TRBV24-1	TGTGCCACCAGTGCCGGGGGTGGGGAGCTGTTTTTT	CATSAGGGELFF